The 18 T cell receptor beta chains below were found in one sample sequenced in a study of CD8+ T cells in alopecia areata. Extraction and reverse transcription of RNA yielded cDNA as the sequencing template. Only in-frame clones appear in the TCRdb table, and some are missing; sequencing was by immunoSEQ multiplex PCR. Counted here are roughly 200,000 clones, more than 30% occurring once; the ten biggest clones make up 0.48%. Treatment reported: oral pan-JAK inhibitor, 5-10 mg twice daily. Source: CD4+ T cells sorted from blood, taken between weeks 30 and 35, from a patient treated with tofacitinib. These receptor sequences come from a human donor with alopecia areata.

CDR3 bases: TGTGCCAGCAGTGAATCAAAGGTGAATAATGAAAAACTGTTTTTT. Its translation is CASSESKVNNEKLFF. The V call is TRBV25-1, the J call TRBJ1-4; D unclear. Per the germline V gene, CDR1 is MGHDK and CDR2 is SYGVNS. V lost 1 base and J 4 bases, leaving 10 bases between the germline ends. This CDR3 has 15 residues.

This clone was counted between two and nine times. The gene calls are TRBV28 and TRBJ2-7; D possibly corresponds to TRBD2 (6 bases). Germline CDR1 MDHEN, CDR2 SYDVKM. The CDR3 spans 16 residues. V lost 4 bases and J lost 4, with 20 bases in between. The CDR3 DNA reads TGTGCCAGCAGTTCTCTCTGGGGTAGCGGTCCTTACGAGCAGTACTTC. Translating it yields CASSSLWGSGPYEQYF.

The CDR3 sequence: CASSLGGANVLTF. The CDR3 DNA reads as TGTGCCAGCAGTTTAGGTGGGGCCAACGTCCTGACTTTC. V and J are TRBV27 and TRBJ2-6; D unclear. Per germline, CDR1 MNHEY and CDR2 SMNVEV (reference sequence). The CDR3 sequence is 13 residues long. V was shortened by 2 bases and J by 3 bases, with 2 bases between the two germline ends.

V is TRBV5-1 and J is TRBJ1-2; D call uncertain. The CDR3 consists of 13 residues. Trimming shortened V by 3 bases and J by 5 bases, and 11 bases separated the two germline ends. The germline CDR1 and CDR2 sequences are SGHRS and YFSETQ. The CDR3 loop reads CASSSDNEYGYTF. CDR3 nucleotides: TGCGCCAGCAGCTCTGACAACGAGTATGGCTACACCTTC.

This clone came up a few times. The chain carries TRBV29-1 and TRBJ1-6; D might be TRBD1 (6 bases). V shed 6 bases and J shed 1 base, with 10 bases lying between them. The CDR3 runs to 14 residues. In germline, CDR1 is SQVTM, CDR2 ANQGSEA. The CDR3 region has the DNA TGCAGCGTCAAACAGGGTTCCTATAATTCACCCCTCCACTTT. Amino acids: CSVKQGSYNSPLHF.

This clone was recorded once. V is TRBV5-1 and J is TRBJ1-5; D is possibly TRBD1 (6 bases). V was shortened by 2 bases and J by 0 bases, with 9 bases between the two germline ends. CDR1 is SGHRS and CDR2 is YFSETQ in the germline V gene. This CDR3 contains 15 residues. The CDR3 DNA reads as TGCGCCAGCAGCTTACAGGGCAATAGCAATCAGCCCCAGCATTTT. Its protein is CASSLQGNSNQPQHF.

The rearrangement joins TRBV5-1 to TRBJ2-2; 8 bases agree with TRBD2. The V and J ends lost 1 base and 6 bases, in that order; junction bases with no gene match: 8. This CDR3 is built from 16 residues. CDR1 is SGHRS and CDR2 is YFSETQ in the germline V gene. CDR3 region: CASSLIAGSKAGELFF. In DNA form, the CDR3 reads TGCGCCAGCAGCTTGATAGCGGGATCGAAGGCCGGGGAGCTGTTTTTT. The full variable domain, completed using reference TRBV5-1 and TRBJ2-2, is KAGVTQTPRYLIKTRGQQVTLSCSPISGHRSVSWYQQTPGQGLQFLFEYFSETQRNKGNFPGRFSGRQFSNSRSEMNVSTLELGDSALYLCASSLIAGSKAGELFFGEGSRLTVL.

The chain carries TRBV4-1 and TRBJ2-1; no clear D gene. Germline V gene data show CDR1 as MGHRA and CDR2 as YSYEKL. The CDR3 sequence is 12 residues long. With 1 base removed from V and 8 bases from J, the gap between germline ends came to 6 bases. CDR3 DNA: TGCGCCAGCAGCCAAGTCTCGCATGAGCAGTTCTTC. Its translation: CASSQVSHEQFF.

The chain combines TRBV7-3 with TRBJ1-6; unclear D gene. V was cut by 2 bases and J by 10 bases, with 15 bases left in between. The CDR3 length is 15 residues. Germline assignment: CDR1 SGHTA and CDR2 FQGTGA. The CDR3 nucleotides read TGTGCCAGCAGCTTATCAGGTGGTGGTCGGTCACCCCTCCACTTT. Translated: CASSLSGGGRSPLHF.

The rearrangement uses TRBV6-6 and TRBJ1-4, with D hard to call. The V and J ends lost 5 bases and 7 bases respectively, with 17 bases between them. The germline gives CDR1 MNHNY, CDR2 SVGAGI (reference sequence). This CDR3 contains 15 residues. CDR3 in DNA: TGTGCCAGCAGTCCCGAGGCGGGGTCGGGTGAAAAACTGTTTTTT. Translation: CASSPEAGSGEKLFF.

This clone was seen a handful of times. This rearrangement joins TRBV7-3 to TRBJ2-3; D may be TRBD2 (5 bases). V lost 1 base to trimming and J lost 2 bases, with 7 bases between them. This CDR3 contains 14 residues. Germline lookup yields CDR1 SGHTA and CDR2 FQGTGA. This CDR3 is CASSLIRDTDTQYF. CDR3 in DNA: TGTGCCAGCAGCTTAATCCGGGACACAGATACGCAGTATTTT.

The chain employs TRBV19 and TRBJ2-3; D not certain. Germline assignment: CDR1 LNHDA and CDR2 SQIVND (reference sequence). Trimming shortened V by 6 bases and J by 2 bases, and 6 bases separated the two germline ends. CDR3 length: 12 amino acids. The CDR3 spells CASSGYTDTQYF. For the CDR3, the DNA is TGTGCCAGTAGCGGCTACACAGATACGCAGTATTTT.

This clone was seen more than once but under ten times. The genes are TRBV7-9 and TRBJ1-2, with D tentatively TRBD1 (5 bases). The CDR3 length is 15 residues. Trimming removed 2 bases from V and 4 bases from J, with 14 bases in between. CDR1 and CDR2 from the germline V gene are SEHNR and FQNEAQ (reference sequence). Here the CDR3 DNA reads TGTGCCAGCAGCTTATGGGCCAGTGACAGCTATGGCTACACCTTC. It is translated as CASSLWASDSYGYTF.

This clone was counted only a few times. V and J are TRBV25-1 and TRBJ1-1, with D possibly TRBD1 on 6 matching bases. The germline CDR1 and CDR2 sequences are MGHDK and SYGVNS. V lost 7 bases to trimming and J lost 0 bases, with 12 bases between them. The CDR3 covers 14 residues. The CDR3 DNA reads as TGTGCCAGCAACAAGGGGGGGATGAACACTGAAGCTTTCTTT. This encodes CASNKGGMNTEAFF.

This clone was observed many times. The chain combines TRBV4-1 with TRBJ2-7, with 7 bases aligning to TRBD2. The V segment lost 3 bases and the J segment 2 bases; nucleotides outside the gene matches: 7. The CDR3 is made up of 15 amino acids. Germline CDR1 MGHRA, CDR2 YSYEKL. CDR3 DNA sequence: TGCGCCAGCAGCCAGGCAGCGGGGACGGCCTACGAGCAGTACTTC. It yields the protein CASSQAAGTAYEQYF.

This clone has just a few counts. The CDR3 loop reads CAISESLGGREQYF. The CDR3 coding sequence is TGTGCCATCAGTGAGTCTTTGGGGGGAAGGGAGCAGTACTTC. This rearrangement joins TRBV10-3 to TRBJ2-7, with D possibly being TRBD2 (6 bases). From germline, CDR1 is ENHRY and CDR2 SYGVKD. V lost 0 bases to trimming and J lost 7 bases, with 13 bases between them. The CDR3 loop spans 14 amino acids.

This sequence joins TRBV4-2 and TRBJ1-2, with 8 bases matching TRBD1. This CDR3 is built from 13 residues. Trimming cost V 1 base and J 14 bases; bases outside gene matches: 9. CDR1 and CDR2 from the germline V gene are LGHNA and YNFKEQ. The CDR3 DNA sequence: TGTGCCAGCAGCCAAGTTGACAGGGGAGAAAAGACCTTC. It is translated as CASSQVDRGEKTF.

V is TRBV5-1 and J is TRBJ1-1, with D possibly being TRBD1 (6 bases). Germline V gene lookup returns CDR1 SGHRS and CDR2 YFSETQ. V lost 1 base, J lost 3 bases, and 10 bases lay in between. CDR3 length equals 14 residues. This CDR3 is CASSLTGRDTEAFF. CDR3 DNA: TGCGCCAGCAGCTTGACAGGGCGGGACACTGAAGCTTTCTTT.